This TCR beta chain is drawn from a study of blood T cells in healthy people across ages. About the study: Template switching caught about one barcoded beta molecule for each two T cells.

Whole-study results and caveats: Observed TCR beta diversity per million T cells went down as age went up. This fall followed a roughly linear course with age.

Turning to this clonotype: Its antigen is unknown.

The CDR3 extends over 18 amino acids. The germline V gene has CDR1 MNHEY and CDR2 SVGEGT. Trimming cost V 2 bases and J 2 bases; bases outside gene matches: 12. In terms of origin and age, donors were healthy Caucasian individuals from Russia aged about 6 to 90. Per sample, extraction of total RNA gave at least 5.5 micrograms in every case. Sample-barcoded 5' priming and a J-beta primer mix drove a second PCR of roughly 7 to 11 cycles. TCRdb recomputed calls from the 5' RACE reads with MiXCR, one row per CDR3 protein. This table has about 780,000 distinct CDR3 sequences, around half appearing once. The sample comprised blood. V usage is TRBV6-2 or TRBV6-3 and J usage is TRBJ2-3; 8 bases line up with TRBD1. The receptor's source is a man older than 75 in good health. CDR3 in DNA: TGTGCCAGCAGTTACCCAAAGACGACAGGGGACGACACAGATACGCAGTATTTT. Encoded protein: CASSYPKTTGDDTDTQYF.